The clone carrying this TCR beta chain was seen a handful of times. Its antigen is unidentified. The data were taken from a study of vaccination and CD4 T cells after COVID-19. Turning to the study itself: Post-COVID draws followed diagnosis by a median around 95 days (range 35 to 161).

Time point reported: late sampling 161 to 241 days after vaccination in a few convalescent patients. As to treatment: approximately nine-day PBMC culture with coronavirus spike peptide pools or control peptides (ViraFEST assay). CD4+ T cells that had been cultured provided DNA sequenced with the Oncomine TCR Beta short-read assay. TCRdb reanalysed the PCR reads using MiXCR and keeps one entry per CDR3 protein. The sample includes some 17,000 distinct CDR3 sequences, around 48% of them seen just once. The V and J ends lost 5 bases and 8 bases, in that order; junction bases with no gene match: 5. The CDR3 consists of 14 residues. The germline V gene has CDR1 MNHNS and CDR2 SASEGT.

The sequence came from a human donor who had recovered from COVID-19. Sample: CD4+ T cells from blood, cultured in vitro, taken about 7 months after SARS-CoV-2 vaccination. The gene calls are TRBV6-1 and TRBJ1-6; 8 nucleotides agree with TRBD1. The CDR3 is CASSNRQGYSPLHF. The CDR3, as DNA: TGTGCCAGCAGTAACCGACAGGGGTATTCACCCCTCCACTTT.